This entry features one TCR beta chain sequence. The repertoire was sequenced with immunoSEQ multiplex PCR; TCRdb's copy has only in-frame clones and lacks some. Of under 250,000 clones in the sample, roughly 85% are singletons; the top ten hold around 9.8%. This entry belongs to a study of blood T cell repertoires in COVID-19. This receptor was taken from a woman aged 50 to 65 with acute COVID-19. The specimen sequenced was PBMCs or T cells enriched from blood (not recorded which).

CDR3 sequence: CSARAGTQQYF. The CDR3 DNA reads as TGCAGTGCTAGAGCCGGGACACAACAGTACTTC. The V and J genes are TRBV20-1 and TRBJ2-7; D possibly corresponds to TRBD1 (6 bases). The CDR3 loop spans 11 amino acids. Trimming took off 1 base at V and 10 bases at J, with 11 bases between the two ends. The germline gives CDR1 DFQATT, CDR2 SNEGSKA (reference sequence).